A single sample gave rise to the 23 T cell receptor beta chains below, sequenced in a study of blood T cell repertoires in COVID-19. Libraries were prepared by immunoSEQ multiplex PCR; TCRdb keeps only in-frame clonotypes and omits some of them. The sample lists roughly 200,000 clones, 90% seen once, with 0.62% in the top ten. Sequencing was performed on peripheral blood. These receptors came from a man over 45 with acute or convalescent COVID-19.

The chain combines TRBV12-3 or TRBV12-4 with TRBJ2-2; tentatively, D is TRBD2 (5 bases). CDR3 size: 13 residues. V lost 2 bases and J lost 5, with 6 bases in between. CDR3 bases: TGTGCCAGCAGTTTAAGGGAGACCGGGGAGCTGTTTTTT. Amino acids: CASSLRETGELFF.

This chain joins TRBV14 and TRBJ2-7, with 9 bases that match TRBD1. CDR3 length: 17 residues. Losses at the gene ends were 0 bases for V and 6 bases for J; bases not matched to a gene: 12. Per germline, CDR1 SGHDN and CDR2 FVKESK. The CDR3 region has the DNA TGTGCCAGCAGCCAAGACGTTCGGGGACAGGGATTAGTCGAGCAGTACTTC. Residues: CASSQDVRGQGLVEQYF.

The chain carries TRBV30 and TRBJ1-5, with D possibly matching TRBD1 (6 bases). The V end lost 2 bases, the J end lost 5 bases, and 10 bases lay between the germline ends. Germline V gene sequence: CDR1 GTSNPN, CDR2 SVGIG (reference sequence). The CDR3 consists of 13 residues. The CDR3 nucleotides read TGTGCCTGGAGTAGGGGGACCGATCAGCCCCAGCATTTT. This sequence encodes CAWSRGTDQPQHF.

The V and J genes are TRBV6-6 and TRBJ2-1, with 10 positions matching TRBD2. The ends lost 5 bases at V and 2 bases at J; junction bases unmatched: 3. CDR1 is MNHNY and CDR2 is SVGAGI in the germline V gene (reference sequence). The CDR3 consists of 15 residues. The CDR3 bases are TGTGCCAGCAGTCTAGCGGGAGAAACCTACAATGAGCAGTTCTTC. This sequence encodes CASSLAGETYNEQFF.

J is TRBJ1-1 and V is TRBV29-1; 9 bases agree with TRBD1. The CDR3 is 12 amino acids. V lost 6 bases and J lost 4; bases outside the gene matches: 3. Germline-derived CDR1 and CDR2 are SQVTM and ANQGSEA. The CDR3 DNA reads TGCAGCGTAGGGGACAGGGTCACTGAAGCTTTCTTT. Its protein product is CSVGDRVTEAFF.

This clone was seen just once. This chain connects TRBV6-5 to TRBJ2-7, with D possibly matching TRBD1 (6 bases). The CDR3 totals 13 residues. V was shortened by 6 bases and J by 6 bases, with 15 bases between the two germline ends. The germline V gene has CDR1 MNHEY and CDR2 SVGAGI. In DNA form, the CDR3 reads TGTGCCAGCAGGATTGGACAGAAATCCGAGCAGTACTTC. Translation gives CASRIGQKSEQYF.

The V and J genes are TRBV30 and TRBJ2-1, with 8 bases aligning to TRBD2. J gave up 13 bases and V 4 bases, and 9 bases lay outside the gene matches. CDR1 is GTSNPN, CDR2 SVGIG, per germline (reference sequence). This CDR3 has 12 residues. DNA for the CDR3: TGTGCCTGGACTCAGAGCGGGAGTCAACAGTTCTTC. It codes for CAWTQSGSQQFF. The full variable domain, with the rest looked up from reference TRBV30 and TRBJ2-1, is SQTIHQWPATLVQPVGSPLSLECTVEGTSNPNLYWYRQAAGRGLQLLFYSVGIGQISSEVPQNLSASRPQDRQFILSSKKLLLSDSGFYLCAWTQSGSQQFFGPGTRLTVL.

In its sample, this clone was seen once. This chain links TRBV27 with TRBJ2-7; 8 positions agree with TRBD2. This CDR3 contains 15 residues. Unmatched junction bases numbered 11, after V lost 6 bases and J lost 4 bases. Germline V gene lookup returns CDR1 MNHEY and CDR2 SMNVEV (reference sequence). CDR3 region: CASRPFGGTSYEQYF. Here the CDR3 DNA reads TGTGCCAGCAGGCCGTTTGGAGGGACTAGTTACGAGCAGTACTTC.

CDR3 nucleotide sequence: TGTGCCAGCCGACAGGGGATCGGCTATGGCTACACCTTC. Translated, it gives CASRQGIGYGYTF. V and J are TRBV3-1 (or the pseudogene TRBV3-2) and TRBJ1-2, with 8 bases fitting TRBD1. With 8 bases clipped from V and 4 bases from J, the junction kept 6 bases outside the gene matches. The CDR3 is 13 residues long. Germline CDR1 and CDR2: LGHDT and YNNKEL (reference sequence).

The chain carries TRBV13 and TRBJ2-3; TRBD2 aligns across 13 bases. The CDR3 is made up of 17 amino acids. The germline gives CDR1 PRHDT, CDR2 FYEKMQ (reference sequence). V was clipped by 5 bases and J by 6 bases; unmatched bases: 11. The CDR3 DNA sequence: TGTGCCAGCAGCCCCTCCCGACTAGCGGGGGGCGTGGATACGCAGTATTTT. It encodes CASSPSRLAGGVDTQYF.

CDR3: CASSPQGQGAFGYTF. The CDR3 DNA is TGTGCCAGCAGCCCCCAGGGGCAGGGGGCGTTTGGCTACACCTTC. The chain employs TRBV6-5 and TRBJ1-2, with 8 bases identical to TRBD1. J was trimmed by 7 bases and V by 6 bases; bases with no gene match: 13. The length of the CDR3 is 15 residues. Germline lookup yields CDR1 MNHEY and CDR2 SVGAGI.

Here the CDR3 reads CASSPGDGYTF. The CDR3 DNA sequence: TGTGCCAGCTCACCAGGAGATGGCTACACCTTC. The rearrangement links TRBV18 to TRBJ1-2; D ambiguous. This CDR3 contains 11 residues. V was shortened by 2 bases and J by 6 bases, with 4 bases between the two germline ends. Germline V gene lookup returns CDR1 KGHSH and CDR2 LQKENI.

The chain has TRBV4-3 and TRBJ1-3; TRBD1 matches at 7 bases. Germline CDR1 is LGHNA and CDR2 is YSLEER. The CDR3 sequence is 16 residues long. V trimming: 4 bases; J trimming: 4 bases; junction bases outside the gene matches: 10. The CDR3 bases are TGCGCCAGCAGCCCGAGGAGGGGGCAGGAAGGAAACACCATATATTTT. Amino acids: CASSPRRGQEGNTIYF.

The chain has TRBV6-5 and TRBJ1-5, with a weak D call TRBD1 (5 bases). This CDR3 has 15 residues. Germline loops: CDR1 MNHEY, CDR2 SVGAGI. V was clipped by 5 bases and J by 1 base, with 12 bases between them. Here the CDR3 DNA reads TGTGCCAGCAGTCCCTCCCGGGGGAGCAATCAGCCCCAGCATTTT. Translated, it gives CASSPSRGSNQPQHF.

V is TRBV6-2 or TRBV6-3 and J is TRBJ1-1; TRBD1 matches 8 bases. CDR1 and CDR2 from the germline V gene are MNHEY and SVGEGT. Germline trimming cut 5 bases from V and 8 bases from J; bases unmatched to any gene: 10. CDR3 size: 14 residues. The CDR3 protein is CASSHTGGKGEAFF. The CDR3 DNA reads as TGTGCCAGCAGTCACACAGGGGGAAAAGGGGAAGCTTTCTTT.

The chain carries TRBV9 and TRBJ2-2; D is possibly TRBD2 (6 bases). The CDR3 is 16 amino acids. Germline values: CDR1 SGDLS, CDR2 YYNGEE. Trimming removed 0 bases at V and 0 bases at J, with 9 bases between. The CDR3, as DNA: TGTGCCAGCAGCGTAGGGGTAGCGGCGAACACCGGGGAGCTGTTTTTT. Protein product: CASSVGVAANTGELFF.

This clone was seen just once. DNA for the CDR3: TGTGCCAGCAGGCCAGGAGGAGGGAGGGCGTACAATGAGCAGTTCTTC. It is translated as CASRPGGGRAYNEQFF. The chain recombines TRBV28 with TRBJ2-1, with 7 bases that match TRBD2. Germline assignment: CDR1 MDHEN and CDR2 SYDVKM. V shed 6 bases and J 4 bases; nucleotides not matched to a gene: 12. The CDR3 covers 16 residues.

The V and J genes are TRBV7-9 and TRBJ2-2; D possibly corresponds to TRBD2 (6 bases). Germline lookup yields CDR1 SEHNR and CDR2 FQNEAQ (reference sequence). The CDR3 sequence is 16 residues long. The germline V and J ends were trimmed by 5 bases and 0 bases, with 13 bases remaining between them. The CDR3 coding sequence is TGTGCCAGCAGCCCGGGGGAGGCAACGAACACCGGGGAGCTGTTTTTT. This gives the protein CASSPGEATNTGELFF.

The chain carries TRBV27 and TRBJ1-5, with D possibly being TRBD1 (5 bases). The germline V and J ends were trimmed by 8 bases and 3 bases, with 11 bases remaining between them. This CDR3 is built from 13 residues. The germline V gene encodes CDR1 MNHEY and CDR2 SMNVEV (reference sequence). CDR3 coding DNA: TGTGCCAGCGGACAAATCTTCAATCAGCCCCAGCATTTT. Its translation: CASGQIFNQPQHF.

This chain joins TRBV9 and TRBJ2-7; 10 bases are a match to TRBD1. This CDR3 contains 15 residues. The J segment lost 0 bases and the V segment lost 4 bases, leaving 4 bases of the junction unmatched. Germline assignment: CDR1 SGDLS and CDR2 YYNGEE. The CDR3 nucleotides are TGTGCCAGCAGCCGTCGGACAGGGGGCTCCTACGAGCAGTACTTC. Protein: CASSRRTGGSYEQYF.

The CDR3: CASSTLARGGYNEQFF. CDR3 coding DNA: TGTGCCAGCAGTACGCTAGCTCGAGGGGGCTACAATGAGCAGTTCTTC. This chain connects TRBV28 to TRBJ2-1, with a possible D match to TRBD1 (6 bases). The CDR3 has 16 amino acids. V was trimmed by 5 bases and J by 3 bases, leaving 17 bases between them. Germline CDR1 is MDHEN and CDR2 is SYDVKM.

CDR3: CASSYLGLGEQYF. CDR3 nucleotide sequence: TGTGCCAGCAGTTACTTAGGTCTCGGGGAGCAGTACTTC. The genes are TRBV6-2 or TRBV6-3 and TRBJ2-7, with D unresolved. Trimming removed 1 base from V and 7 bases from J, with 11 bases in between. Germline-derived CDR1 and CDR2 are MNHEY and SVGEGT. The CDR3 spans 13 residues.

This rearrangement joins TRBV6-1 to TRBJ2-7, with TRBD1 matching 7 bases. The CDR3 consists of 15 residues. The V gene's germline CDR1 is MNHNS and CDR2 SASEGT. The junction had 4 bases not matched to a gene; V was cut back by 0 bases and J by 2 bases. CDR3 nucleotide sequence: TGTGCCAGCAGTGAAGCGAAAGGGACAGCCTACGAGCAGTACGTC. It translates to CASSEAKGTAYEQYV.